This T cell receptor beta chain was observed in a study of cytomegalovirus exposure and HLA in healthy donors. Study-level findings and limits: Common viral pathogens seemed, in a later analysis, to connect with several of the most significant clusters. Cytomegalovirus status was reportedly diagnosed by the classifier with high specificity and sensitivity. The productive fraction for most TCR beta V segments was about 87% or about 30% in an earlier analysis.

The PCR ran on 60 Vbeta and 13 Jbeta primers. Only in-frame clones appear in the TCRdb table, and some are missing; sequencing was by immunoSEQ multiplex PCR. The data hold about 120,000 clones, with around 74% observed a single time. At the time of sampling, donors were nominally healthy, though unrecorded immune exposures were likely. The CDR3 length is 13 residues. Germline CDR1 and CDR2: MNHEY and SVGAGI. A note on this clone: Its antigen is not identified. The junction does not match germline at one end; this may be a read error.

Sequencing was done on a sample of PBMCs. The chain is built from TRBV6-5 and TRBJ2-6, with D possibly being TRBD1 (5 bases). The TCR comes from a man aged 60-69 years in good health and CMV-seropositive. This CDR3 is CASSYSGANGLTF. CDR3 coding DNA: TGTGCCAGCAGTTACTCTGGGGCCAACGGCCTGACTTTC.